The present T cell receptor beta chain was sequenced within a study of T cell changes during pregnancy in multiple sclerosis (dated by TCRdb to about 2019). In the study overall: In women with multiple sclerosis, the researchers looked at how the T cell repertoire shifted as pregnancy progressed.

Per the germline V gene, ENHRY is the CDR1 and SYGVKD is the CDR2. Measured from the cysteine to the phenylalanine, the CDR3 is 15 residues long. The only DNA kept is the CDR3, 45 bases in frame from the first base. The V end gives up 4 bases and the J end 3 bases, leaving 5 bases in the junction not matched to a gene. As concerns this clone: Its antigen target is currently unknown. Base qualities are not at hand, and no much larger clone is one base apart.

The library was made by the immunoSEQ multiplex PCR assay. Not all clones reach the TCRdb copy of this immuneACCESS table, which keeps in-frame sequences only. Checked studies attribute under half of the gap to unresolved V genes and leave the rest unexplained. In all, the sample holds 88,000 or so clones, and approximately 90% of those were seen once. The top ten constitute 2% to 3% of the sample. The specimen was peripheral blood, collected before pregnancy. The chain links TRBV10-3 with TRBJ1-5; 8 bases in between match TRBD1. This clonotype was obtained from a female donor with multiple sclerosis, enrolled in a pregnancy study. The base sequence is TGTGCCATCAGTGGTCAGGGGGCCGTCAATCAGCCCCAGCATTTT. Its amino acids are CAISGQGAVNQPQHF.